This note documents a single T cell receptor beta chain sequence. Germline loops: CDR1 SGHRS, CDR2 YFSETQ. Trimming took off 3 bases at V and 4 bases at J, with 14 bases between the two ends. This CDR3 has 14 residues. The data are from a study of blood T cell repertoires in COVID-19. The wider study: Nucleic acid was either cDNA or gDNA, and it came from T cells, B-cell-depleted T cells, or PBMCs.

Under the authors' procedure: Reference gene primers were amplified, and this amplification served to estimate nucleated cell counts. The assay was immunoSEQ multiplex PCR, and TCRdb's table has in-frame clones only and misses some. V and J calls and clone size come straight from that table; D and trimming were deduced from the DNA. The sample contains approximately 110,000 clones, 80% to 85% of which appear only once. The clonotype comes from an elderly woman with acute or convalescent COVID-19. The chain joins TRBV5-1 to TRBJ2-7, with D possibly being TRBD2 (6 bases). The sample taken for sequencing was peripheral blood. This CDR3 reads CASSWESAGYEQYF. In DNA, the CDR3 is TGCGCCAGCAGCTGGGAATCCGCGGGGTACGAGCAGTACTTC.